This T cell receptor beta chain originates from a study of beta chain features in type 1 diabetes. This clone has a handful of counts. Its antigen is as yet unknown. Study-level points and caveats: PCR might favor shorter templates, equally in patients and controls. Among patients with Type 1 diabetes, TCRB CDR3s were moderately but significantly shorter in every one of the four CD4+ subsets.

Naive, central memory, regulatory and stem cell-like memory cells within the CD4+ compartment were sorted using CD45RO/CCR7/CD25/CD127/CD95/CD27. CDR1 is SGHVS, CDR2 FQNEAQ, per germline. With 3 bases clipped from V and 1 base from J, the junction kept 9 bases outside the gene matches. The CDR3 spans 17 residues. Sequenced material consisted of expressed TCRB transcripts (all of the isolated RNA was reverse transcribed). Profiled with immunoSEQ multiplex PCR; TCRdb holds only in-frame clones, not every one. Among about 140,000 clones, less than 15% were seen once, and the ten largest hold approximately 1.3%.

The V call is TRBV7-8, the J call TRBJ2-3, with 8 bases fitting TRBD2. What was sequenced was central memory CD4+ T cells from blood. The sequence derives from a man younger than 35 with type 1 diabetes. DNA for the CDR3: TGTGCCAGCAGCTTTCGAGGGTCAGCGGGGGGCACAGATACGCAGTATTTT. This translates into CASSFRGSAGGTDTQYF.